Listed here are 28 T cell receptor beta chains from one sample, sequenced in a study of early T cells in non-severe SARS-CoV-2 infection. TCRdb independently ran MiXCR on the 5' RACE reads; one entry per CDR3 protein. The sample holds 87,000 or so distinct CDR3 sequences, around an eighth seen once. Material for sequencing was whole blood. All receptors come from an adult who was a healthcare worker with PCR-confirmed SARS-CoV-2 infection or an uninfected control (not recorded which).

This clonotype was detected only a few times. The chain recombines TRBV4-3 with TRBJ2-7; D may be TRBD1 (6 bases). This CDR3 contains 14 residues. The germline V gene encodes CDR1 LGHNA and CDR2 YSLEER. The V and J ends lost 3 bases and 2 bases respectively, with 11 bases between them. The chain's CDR3 is CASSQSAGAYEQYF. In DNA, the CDR3 is TGCGCCAGCAGCCAGAGTGCAGGGGCCTACGAGCAGTACTTC.

This CDR3 reads CASSFRQGGVGYTF. As DNA, the CDR3 is TGTGCCAGCAGTTTCCGACAGGGTGGAGTCGGCTACACCTTC. The V call is TRBV6-2 or TRBV6-3, the J call TRBJ1-2; 7 bases align to TRBD1. V trimming: 4 bases; J trimming: 8 bases; junction bases outside the gene matches: 10. This CDR3 has 14 residues. CDR1 is MNHEY, CDR2 SVGEGT, per germline.

This clonotype was seen ten or more times. J is TRBJ2-7 and V is TRBV6-2 or TRBV6-3, with 8 nucleotides matching TRBD2. The CDR3 length is 15 residues. Germline V gene sequence: CDR1 MNHEY, CDR2 SVGEGT. The J segment lost 0 bases and the V segment lost 6 bases, leaving 7 bases of the junction unmatched. The CDR3 spells CASRFSGTLSYEQYF. The CDR3 nucleotides read TGTGCCAGCAGGTTTAGCGGGACACTCTCCTACGAGCAGTACTTC.

The chain uses TRBV7-2 and TRBJ1-5; 7 positions agree with TRBD1. With 5 bases clipped from V and 6 bases from J, the junction kept 4 bases outside the gene matches. This CDR3 spans 13 amino acids. CDR1 and CDR2 from the germline V gene are SGHTA and FQGNSA. The CDR3 loop reads CASSPGGVQPQHF. As DNA, the CDR3 is TGTGCCAGCAGCCCAGGGGGTGTTCAGCCCCAGCATTTT.

The sample holds many counts of this clonotype. The chain joins TRBV7-2 to TRBJ2-7, with a possible D match to TRBD2 (5 bases). The CDR3 spans 13 residues. V was clipped by 4 bases and J by 5 bases, with 12 bases between them. From germline, CDR1 is SGHTA and CDR2 FQGNSA. The CDR3 spells CASSYGVLNEQYF. CDR3 in DNA: TGTGCCAGCAGCTACGGGGTTCTAAACGAGCAGTACTTC.

This chain joins TRBV10-2 and TRBJ2-3; no clear D gene. From germline, CDR1 is WSHSY and CDR2 SAAADI. This CDR3 is 13 amino acids long. V lost 3 bases and J lost 3, with 7 bases in between. CDR3 region: CASSERKTDTQYF. CDR3 sequence (DNA): TGCGCCAGCAGTGAAAGAAAGACAGATACGCAGTATTTT.

The V and J genes are TRBV11-2 and TRBJ2-5, with 7 bases identical to TRBD1. The V and J ends lost 1 base and 0 bases, in that order; junction bases with no gene match: 2. This CDR3 region has 15 residues. Germline-derived CDR1 and CDR2 are SGHAT and FQNNGV. The CDR3 region has the DNA TGTGCCAGCAGCTTAGGGGACAGAGACCAAGAGACCCAGTACTTC. Translated, it gives CASSLGDRDQETQYF.

The table lists this clonotype with a few counts. The gene calls are TRBV12-5 and TRBJ2-1; 9 nucleotides match TRBD2. Unmatched junction bases numbered 8, after V lost 1 base and J lost 4 bases. The length of the CDR3 is 17 residues. The germline V gene encodes CDR1 LGHNT and CDR2 FRNRAP. The CDR3 DNA reads TGTGCTAGTGGTTTGGGCTCCGGGACTAGCATGTACAATGAGCAGTTCTTC. Protein product: CASGLGSGTSMYNEQFF.

This clonotype appeared a few times. The chain employs TRBV5-4 and TRBJ2-1; 7 bases match TRBD1. The CDR3 length is 16 residues. Germline CDR1 is SGHNT and CDR2 is YYREEE (reference sequence). Trimming took 4 bases from V and 1 from J; bases not matched to a gene: 8. The CDR3 region is CASSTTGAGSYNEQFF. In nucleotides, the CDR3 is TGTGCCAGCAGCACTACAGGGGCCGGGTCCTACAATGAGCAGTTCTTC.

The chain couples TRBV12-3 or TRBV12-4 to TRBJ1-3, with D possibly matching TRBD1 (6 bases). This CDR3 has 15 amino acids. The V and J ends lost 6 bases and 0 bases respectively, with 12 bases between them. The CDR3 nucleotides are TGTGCCAGCAGGGGAACAGGGCACTCTGGAAACACCATATATTTT. Its protein product is CASRGTGHSGNTIYF.

V and J are TRBV29-1 and TRBJ2-7, with D tentatively TRBD1 or TRBD2 (5 bases each). CDR3 length: 12 residues. CDR1 is SQVTM, CDR2 ANQGSEA, per germline. With 8 bases removed from V and 9 bases from J, the gap between germline ends came to 20 bases. CDR3 protein: CSLKDDAGRQYF. The DNA for the CDR3 is TGCAGCCTCAAAGACGACGCAGGGAGGCAGTACTTC.

In its sample, this clonotype was seen many times. The CDR3 DNA sequence: TGCAGCGGTGGCCTTATGAACACTGAAGCTTTCTTT. Encoded protein: CSGGLMNTEAFF. V gene TRBV29-1 combines with J gene TRBJ1-1; D remains unclear. Trimming stripped 7 bases from V and 0 bases from J, with 9 bases between. Per the germline V gene, CDR1 is SQVTM and CDR2 is ANQGSEA. CDR3 length: 12 residues.

This chain uses TRBV29-1 with TRBJ1-5, with D tentatively TRBD1 (5 bases). V shed 7 bases and J shed 7 bases, with 14 bases lying between them. The CDR3 is made up of 12 amino acids. From germline, CDR1 is SQVTM and CDR2 ANQGSEA. CDR3 loop: CSAQGQGQPQHF. In nucleotides, the CDR3 is TGCAGCGCGCAGGGTCAGGGACAGCCCCAGCATTTT.

This clonotype was counted only a few times. This chain links TRBV20-1 with TRBJ1-1; 9 bases line up with TRBD1. This CDR3 comprises 15 residues. In germline, CDR1 is DFQATT, CDR2 SNEGSKA (reference sequence). V lost 4 bases, J lost 0 bases, and 6 bases stayed unmatched. The CDR3 loop reads CSAMEGTGLNTEAFF. Written as DNA, the CDR3 is TGCAGTGCTATGGAAGGGACAGGGTTGAACACTGAAGCTTTCTTT.

The V and J genes are TRBV29-1 and TRBJ2-5; TRBD1 or TRBD2 may be the D gene (5 bases each). Trimming stripped 6 bases from V and 7 bases from J, with 18 bases between. This CDR3 is 13 amino acids long. Germline CDR1 and CDR2: SQVTM and ANQGSEA. The CDR3 reads CSVGTPPLGTQYF. CDR3 nucleotides: TGCAGCGTAGGGACCCCTCCGTTGGGGACCCAGTACTTC.

This clonotype was seen a few times. This chain joins TRBV7-3 and TRBJ2-1; 9 bases fit TRBD2. There are 19 residues in the CDR3. V dropped 5 bases and J dropped 3; count of bases not matched to a gene: 17. In germline, CDR1 is SGHTA, CDR2 FQGTGA. CDR3 region: CASSPTRAGGSHYYNEQFF. CDR3 DNA: TGTGCCAGCAGCCCCACGCGAGCGGGAGGTTCCCACTACTACAATGAGCAGTTCTTC.

This clonotype was observed many times. The rearrangement joins TRBV20-1 to TRBJ2-7; 12 bases map to TRBD2. Per germline, CDR1 DFQATT and CDR2 SNEGSKA (reference sequence). V lost 4 bases to trimming and J lost 4 bases; unmatched junction nucleotides: 2. CDR3 size: 13 residues. CDR3 amino acids: CSATGTSGYEQYF. CDR3 nucleotide sequence: TGCAGTGCTACCGGGACTAGCGGGTACGAGCAGTACTTC.

This rearrangement joins TRBV7-3 to TRBJ2-2; no firm D call. This CDR3 contains 14 residues. V dropped 1 base and J dropped 2 bases, with 5 bases sitting between them. Germline V CDR1 and CDR2: SGHTA, FQGTGA. The CDR3 region is CASSLMPNTGELFF. The CDR3 nucleotides are TGTGCCAGCAGCTTAATGCCCAACACCGGGGAGCTGTTTTTT.

This clonotype was detected only a few times. This chain connects TRBV5-1 to TRBJ2-2; D is unresolved. Between the trimmed V and J ends, which lost 0 bases and 0 bases, there was a span of 6 bases. The CDR3 loop spans 15 amino acids. Germline V CDR1 and CDR2: SGHRS, YFSETQ. DNA for the CDR3: TGCGCCAGCAGCTTGGAGGTGGCGAACACCGGGGAGCTGTTTTTT. It yields the protein CASSLEVANTGELFF.

This clonotype came up a few times. The rearrangement uses TRBV6-2 or TRBV6-3 and TRBJ2-7, with D perhaps assigned TRBD1 or TRBD2 (5 bases each). With 5 bases removed from V and 7 bases from J, the gap between germline ends came to 18 bases. Germline values: CDR1 MNHEY, CDR2 SVGEGT. The CDR3 is 14 residues long. The CDR3 protein is CASSNRRGAGEQYF. The DNA for the CDR3 is TGTGCCAGCAGTAATCGACGAGGGGCCGGAGAGCAGTACTTC.

This clonotype came up a few times. V is TRBV20-1 and J is TRBJ2-7; D is undetermined. V was shortened by 3 bases and J by 0 bases, with 12 bases between the two germline ends. In germline, CDR1 is DFQATT, CDR2 SNEGSKA (reference sequence). CDR3 length: 14 amino acids. The DNA for the CDR3 is TGCAGTGCTAGGCTTGGAAGTCGCTCCTACGAGCAGTACTTC. The encoded protein is CSARLGSRSYEQYF.

In its sample, this clonotype was seen a few times. This chain uses TRBV6-2 or TRBV6-3 with TRBJ1-5; 10 nucleotides align to TRBD1. The J segment lost 5 bases and the V segment lost 7 bases, leaving 8 bases of the junction unmatched. The length of the CDR3 is 15 residues. CDR1 is MNHEY and CDR2 is SVGEGT in the germline V gene. For the CDR3, the DNA is TGTGCCAGCACGGACAGGGGGGGTATGGATCAGCCCCAGCATTTT. Its protein is CASTDRGGMDQPQHF.

This clonotype was seen many times. V and J are TRBV5-6 and TRBJ2-2; D tentatively reads TRBD1 or TRBD2 (5 bases each). CDR3 length equals 18 residues. Per germline, CDR1 SGHDT and CDR2 YYEEEE. V was clipped by 3 bases and J by 4 bases, with 22 bases between them. In DNA form, the CDR3 reads TGTGCCAGCAGCTCGGGGCCAACAATAATACGGGGCACCGGGGAGCTGTTTTTT. Translating gives CASSSGPTIIRGTGELFF.

The V call is TRBV2, the J call TRBJ2-2; D tentatively fits TRBD1 or TRBD2 (5 bases each). CDR1 is SNHLY, CDR2 FYNNEI, per germline. This CDR3 region has 14 residues. V lost 4 bases, J lost 6 bases, and 12 bases lay in between. The CDR3 loop reads CASSGLGESGELFF. The DNA of the CDR3 is TGTGCCAGCAGTGGCCTGGGGGAGTCCGGGGAGCTGTTTTTT.

This clonotype was observed at least ten times. This chain links TRBV10-3 with TRBJ1-3, with D maybe TRBD1 (5 bases). Trimming removed 8 bases from V and 4 bases from J, with 9 bases in between. The CDR3 is 12 amino acids. Germline V lookup: CDR1 ENHRY, CDR2 SYGVKD. CDR3 in DNA: TGTGCCATCGGACAAGCAGGAAACACCATATATTTT. Protein product: CAIGQAGNTIYF.

The table lists this clonotype with many counts. The chain is built from TRBV4-1 and TRBJ2-1; D is possibly TRBD1 (5 bases). V shed 4 bases and J shed 7 bases, with 8 bases lying between them. Looked up from germline, CDR1 is MGHRA and CDR2 is YSYEKL. The CDR3 totals 12 residues. Written as DNA, the CDR3 is TGCGCCAGCAGCCCCCCAGGGAATGAGCAGTTCTTC. It encodes CASSPPGNEQFF.

The chain uses TRBV7-9 and TRBJ2-7, with D tentatively TRBD2 (6 bases). Germline CDR1 SEHNR, CDR2 FQNEAQ (reference sequence). Trimming shortened V by 6 bases and J by 0 bases, and 24 bases separated the two germline ends. The CDR3 runs to 18 residues. Here the CDR3 DNA reads TGTGCCAGCAGTTTTCGGGACCCGAGGACTAAATCCTCCTACGAGCAGTACTTC. This encodes CASSFRDPRTKSSYEQYF. The variable domain in full, completed from reference TRBV7-9 and TRBJ2-7, reads DTGVSQNPRHKITKRGQNVTFRCDPISEHNRLYWYRQTLGQGPEFLTYFQNEAQLEKSRLLSDRFSAERPKGSFSTLEIQRTEQGDSAMYLCASSFRDPRTKSSYEQYFGPGTRLTVT.

The rearrangement links TRBV4-1 to TRBJ2-7; no firm D call. The CDR3 loop spans 13 amino acids. V lost 4 bases and J lost 4, with 11 bases in between. Germline values: CDR1 MGHRA, CDR2 YSYEKL. CDR3 nucleotide sequence: TGCGCCAGCAGCCGTTCGACGGCATACGAGCAGTACTTC. It codes for CASSRSTAYEQYF.